These 7 T cell receptor beta chains share one sample of origin, sequenced in a study of T-cell memory formation after mild COVID-19. TCRdb reanalysed the 5' RACE reads using MiXCR and keeps one entry per CDR3 protein. Found here are tens of thousands of distinct CDR3 sequences, 9.5% to 15% of them singletons; the top ten hold less than 45%. The material sequenced was PBMCs or a T cell subset sorted from them (not recorded which). These receptors were taken from a man aged 18 to 29 who had mild COVID-19 (a few samples of this study predate the infection). Cell type and time point are not known.

This chain links TRBV5-1 with TRBJ2-1, with TRBD2 matching over 8 bases. The CDR3 spans 15 residues. J lost 5 bases, V lost 4 bases, and 8 bases had no gene match. CDR1 is SGHRS and CDR2 is YFSETQ in the germline V gene. The CDR3 DNA follows: TGCGCCAGCAGCGTTAGTAGCGGGGAACACAATGAGCAGTTCTTC. Its translation: CASSVSSGEHNEQFF.

This chain uses TRBV7-3 with TRBJ2-5, with D unclear. Germline loops: CDR1 SGHTA, CDR2 FQGTGA. The CDR3 totals 13 residues. V was shortened by 2 bases and J by 5 bases, with 9 bases between the two germline ends. The CDR3 sequence is CASSLEAAETQYF. In DNA form, the CDR3 reads TGTGCCAGCAGCTTAGAGGCGGCGGAGACCCAGTACTTC. Filled out from reference TRBV7-3 and TRBJ2-5, the complete variable domain reads GAGVSQTPSNKVTEKGKYVELRCDPISGHTALYWYRQSLGQGPEFLIYFQGTGAADDSGLPNDRFFAVRPEGSVSTLKIQRTERGDSAVYLCASSLEAAETQYFGPGTRLLVL.

The genes are TRBV4-1 and TRBJ2-1; 13 bases are shared with TRBD2. The CDR3 totals 18 residues. Trimming took 4 bases from V and 4 from J; bases not matched to a gene: 10. The germline gives CDR1 MGHRA, CDR2 YSYEKL. The CDR3, as DNA: TGCGCCAGCAGCCGTACTAGCGGGGGGGAAAGGCTTTACAATGAGCAGTTCTTC. Its protein product is CASSRTSGGERLYNEQFF.

V and J are TRBV4-1 and TRBJ1-1, with TRBD1 as a possible D gene (5 bases). This CDR3 contains 13 residues. Germline V lookup: CDR1 MGHRA, CDR2 YSYEKL. V lost 5 bases and J lost 2, with 9 bases in between. CDR3 sequence: CASSFDSNTEAFF. The CDR3 DNA sequence: TGCGCCAGCAGCTTCGACAGTAACACTGAAGCTTTCTTT.

The V call is TRBV20-1, the J call TRBJ2-7, with D possibly called TRBD1 or TRBD2 (7 bases each). The CDR3 has 13 amino acids. Trimming stripped 6 bases from V and 2 bases from J, with 14 bases between. Germline V lookup: CDR1 DFQATT, CDR2 SNEGSKA (reference sequence). Here the CDR3 reads CSAWEGTAYEQYF. The CDR3 DNA reads TGCAGTGCGTGGGAGGGGACAGCCTACGAGCAGTACTTC.

This rearrangement joins TRBV7-6 to TRBJ2-1; perhaps TRBD2 as D (7 bases). The germline V gene encodes CDR1 SGHVS and CDR2 FNYEAQ. CDR3 size: 14 residues. V was shortened by 2 bases and J by 5 bases, with 10 bases between the two germline ends. The CDR3 loop is CASSLTGGNNEQFF. The CDR3 nucleotides are TGTGCCAGCAGCTTAACGGGGGGCAACAATGAGCAGTTCTTC.

This clonotype was picked up a small number of times. The chain couples TRBV4-1 to TRBJ2-7, with D possibly matching TRBD2 (5 bases). The CDR3 has 14 amino acids. Germline values: CDR1 MGHRA, CDR2 YSYEKL. Trimming took 7 bases from V and 3 from J, leaving 16 bases between them. The CDR3: CASKYYVGSYEQYF. The CDR3 nucleotides read TGCGCCAGCAAATATTACGTGGGGAGCTACGAGCAGTACTTC.